This entry lists 9 T cell receptor beta chains sequenced from one sample in a study of T cell changes during pregnancy in multiple sclerosis. Some clones are missing from TCRdb's copy, which holds only in-frame ones; the method was immunoSEQ multiplex PCR. Among around 44,000 clones listed, around 92% were seen once. Sequenced here: CD8+ T cells from peripheral blood mononuclear cells, sampled in the third trimester of pregnancy. These receptors originate from a female donor with multiple sclerosis, enrolled in a pregnancy study.

This sequence joins TRBV5-1 and TRBJ2-7; possible D gene TRBD1, 5 bases. Trimming stripped 2 bases from V and 0 bases from J, with 12 bases between. Per the germline V gene, CDR1 is SGHRS and CDR2 is YFSETQ. This CDR3 is 15 amino acids long. This CDR3 is CASSFTGAGSYEQYF. The CDR3 DNA sequence: TGCGCCAGCAGCTTTACAGGTGCCGGCTCCTACGAGCAGTACTTC.

The chain links TRBV7-4 to TRBJ2-5; 16 bases match TRBD2. V lost 5 bases, J lost 3 bases, and 6 bases stayed unmatched. This CDR3 is built from 17 residues. Germline-derived CDR1 and CDR2 are SGHVT and SQSDAQ. CDR3 sequence reads: CASSLPGTSGREETQYF. The DNA for the CDR3 is TGTGCCAGCAGCCTCCCCGGGACTAGCGGGAGGGAAGAGACCCAGTACTTC. The full variable domain, with the rest looked up from reference TRBV7-4 and TRBJ2-5, is GAGVSQSPRYKVAKRGRDVALRCDSISGHVTLYWYRQTLGQGSEVLTYSQSDAQRDKSGRPSGRFSAERPERSVSTLKIQRTEQGDSAVYLCASSLPGTSGREETQYFGPGTRLLVL.

The genes are TRBV19 and TRBJ1-1; TRBD1 is a possible D gene (6 bases). V gave up 2 bases and J gave up 5 bases, with 6 bases separating them. CDR3 length equals 12 residues. CDR1 and CDR2 (germline): LNHDA, SQIVND (reference sequence). CDR3 protein: CASSITGTEAFF. CDR3 bases: TGTGCCAGTAGTATAACAGGGACTGAAGCTTTCTTT.

V and J are TRBV7-9 and TRBJ2-7; the match to TRBD1 covers 11 bases. The germline CDR1 and CDR2 sequences are SEHNR and FQNEAQ (reference sequence). The trim removed 4 bases at V and 4 bases at J, leaving 6 bases unmatched. CDR3 size: 15 residues. Here the CDR3 DNA reads TGTGCCAGCAGCTCTCTAGGGACAGGGGGATACGAGCAGTACTTC. It translates to CASSSLGTGGYEQYF.

The gene calls are TRBV25-1 and TRBJ2-7; the D gene is possibly TRBD2 (6 bases). The V gene lost 2 bases and the J gene lost 5 bases, with 16 bases spanning the gap. CDR3 size: 15 residues. Germline CDR1 MGHDK, CDR2 SYGVNS. Here the CDR3 DNA reads TGTGCCAGCAGTGAAAAGGGTACTAGCTTTGACGAGCAGTACTTC. It is translated as CASSEKGTSFDEQYF.

The genes are TRBV4-2 and TRBJ2-7; 7 nucleotides line up with TRBD1. Per germline, CDR1 LGHNA and CDR2 YNFKEQ. CDR3 length: 14 residues. V dropped 0 bases and J dropped 5; count of bases not matched to a gene: 4. CDR3 DNA sequence: TGTGCCAGCAGCCAAGATCCCACAGGGGACGAGCAGTACTTC. It translates to CASSQDPTGDEQYF.

The V gene is TRBV6-1, the J gene TRBJ1-1; D might be TRBD1 (6 bases). There are 12 residues in the CDR3. Trimming left V 5 bases short and J 8 bases short, with 12 bases between. From germline, CDR1 is MNHNS and CDR2 SASEGT. The CDR3 protein is CASSPWTVEAFF. CDR3 sequence (DNA): TGTGCCAGCAGTCCTTGGACAGTAGAAGCTTTCTTT.

For the CDR3, the DNA is TGTGCCAGCAGTTCTGGGGGGTCCGATGAGCAGTTCTTC. Amino acids: CASSSGGSDEQFF. The gene calls are TRBV5-6 and TRBJ2-1; possible D gene TRBD2, 6 bases. V shed 5 bases and J shed 8 bases, with 14 bases lying between them. CDR3 length: 13 amino acids. Germline lookup yields CDR1 SGHDT and CDR2 YYEEEE.

V gene TRBV5-1 combines with J gene TRBJ1-1, with TRBD1 matching 11 bases. Germline CDR1 reads SGHRS; CDR2 reads YFSETQ. This CDR3 has 17 residues. After removal of 0 bases from V and 3 bases from J, the junction contained 7 bases not matched to a gene. In nucleotides, the CDR3 is TGCGCCAGCAGCTTGGGGACAGGGGGCTTTTTGGACACTGAAGCTTTCTTT. As protein: CASSLGTGGFLDTEAFF.